A selection of T cell receptor beta chains follows, all from one sample in a study of lymphopenia after photon versus proton radiotherapy. Some clones are missing from TCRdb's copy, which holds only in-frame ones; the method was immunoSEQ multiplex PCR. The table lists about 64,000 clones, roughly 87% of them singletons. The sequences come from peripheral blood, collected from a patient treated with proton-based radiotherapy. The receptor set was obtained from an older man with esophageal cancer. The CDR3 runs from the conserved cysteine through the conserved F or W. D genes are given only for firm matches. Only part of the rows carry a size: once, few, many, or a class if the clone is expanded.

D: TRBD2; size: once; J: TRBJ2-7; V: TRBV4-1; DNA: TGCGCCAGCAGCCAATTAGCGGGAGGGCCCTCCTACGAGCAGTACTTC; CDR3: CASSQLAGGPSYEQYF
D: .; size: .; J: TRBJ1-2; V: TRBV4-3; DNA: TGCGCCAGCAGCCAAGATCGGATTCGTGTCTATGGCTACACCTTC; CDR3: CASSQDRIRVYGYTF
D: TRBD1; size: .; J: TRBJ2-1; V: TRBV7-6; DNA: TGTGCCAGCAGCCACCGGGACAGCTGGGACAATGAGCAGTTCTTC; CDR3: CASSHRDSWDNEQFF
D: .; size: .; J: TRBJ1-1; V: TRBV25-1; DNA: TGTGCCAGCACGCAAGGGTCAGTTAACACTGAAGCTTTCTTT; CDR3: CASTQGSVNTEAFF
D: TRBD2; size: .; J: TRBJ2-7; V: TRBV7-2; DNA: TGTGCCAGCAGCTTAGTATTCGGGACTAGTTCCGAGCAGTACTTC; CDR3: CASSLVFGTSSEQYF
D: .; size: .; J: TRBJ1-3; V: TRBV9; DNA: TGTGCCAGCAGCGTAGTTGAGGGGGGAAACACCATATATTTT; CDR3: CASSVVEGGNTIYF
D: TRBD1; size: .; J: TRBJ1-5; V: TRBV30; DNA: TGTGCCTGTTCCGGGACAGGAGATCAGCCCCAGCATTTT; CDR3: CACSGTGDQPQHF
D: .; size: .; J: TRBJ2-5; V: TRBV19; DNA: TGTGCCAGTAGTAATGGCCCCCAGGGAGAGACCCAGTACTTC; CDR3: CASSNGPQGETQYF
D: .; size: .; J: TRBJ2-3; V: TRBV19; DNA: TGTGCCAGTAGTATTGCACGCACAGATACGCAGTATTTT; CDR3: CASSIARTDTQYF
D: .; size: .; J: TRBJ2-7; V: TRBV7-7; DNA: TGTGCCAGCAGCTACGTAGGGGGGGACGAGCAGTACTTC; CDR3: CASSYVGGDEQYF
D: .; size: .; J: TRBJ2-2; V: TRBV29-1; DNA: TGCAGCGCCAAGGGGGAGACCGGGGAGCTGTTTTTT; CDR3: CSAKGETGELFF
D: TRBD1; size: once; J: TRBJ2-7; V: TRBV4-1; DNA: TGCGCCAGCAGCCAAGACGGGGCAGGGGGCTACGAGCAGTACTTC; CDR3: CASSQDGAGGYEQYF
D: TRBD1; size: .; J: TRBJ1-4; V: TRBV19; DNA: TGTGCCAGTAGTACAGGGACAGCGGCTAGAGAAAAACTGTTTTTT; CDR3: CASSTGTAAREKLFF
D: TRBD2; size: .; J: TRBJ2-1; V: TRBV10-2; DNA: TGCGCCAGCAGTGCAGGACTAGGAATGGAGGTTTACAATGAGCAGTTCTTC; CDR3: CASSAGLGMEVYNEQFF
D: TRBD2; size: .; J: TRBJ2-1; V: TRBV5-5; DNA: TGTGCCAGCAGCTGGGGAGTAGCGGGGCCCGTCTACAATGAGCAGTTCTTC; CDR3: CASSWGVAGPVYNEQFF
D: .; size: .; J: TRBJ2-5; V: TRBV7-8; DNA: TGTGCCAGCAGCACTCTCGAGGGGGAGACCCAGTACTTC; CDR3: CASSTLEGETQYF
D: TRBD1; size: .; J: TRBJ1-1; V: TRBV20-1; DNA: TGCAGTGCTAGTTACAGGGGTGAAGCTTTCTTT; CDR3: CSASYRGEAFF
D: .; size: .; J: TRBJ2-7; V: TRBV9; DNA: TGTGCCAGCAGCGTAGAGGGAAGCGGCTCCAGGGAGCAGTACTTC; CDR3: CASSVEGSGSREQYF
D: .; size: .; J: TRBJ1-6; V: TRBV7-2; DNA: TGTGCCAGCAGCCCCGAAGGATACTATAATTCACCCCTCCACTTT; CDR3: CASSPEGYYNSPLHF
D: .; size: .; J: TRBJ2-7; V: TRBV4-3; DNA: TGCGCCAGCTCCTCAGGGTCACACTCCTACGAGCAGTACTTC; CDR3: CASSSGSHSYEQYF
D: .; size: .; J: TRBJ1-4; V: TRBV25-1; DNA: TGTGCCAGCAGTGAATTCGCGGGGGGGGGAAAACTGTTTTTT; CDR3: CASSEFAGGGKLFF
D: TRBD1; size: .; J: TRBJ1-3; V: TRBV19; DNA: TGTGCCAGACCCCGAGAAGGGACAGGGGACGGACACACCATATATTTT; CDR3: CARPREGTGDGHTIYF
D: TRBD1; size: .; J: TRBJ1-5; V: TRBV2; DNA: TGTGCCAGCAGTGAACTGGTCAGGGGGAATCAGCCCCAGCATTTT; CDR3: CASSELVRGNQPQHF
D: TRBD1; size: .; J: TRBJ1-5; V: TRBV19; DNA: TGTGCCAGCCATAAAGACAGGGTTGGTCAGCCCCAGCATTTT; CDR3: CASHKDRVGQPQHF
D: .; size: .; J: TRBJ1-1; V: TRBV2; DNA: TGTGCCAGCAGTGGACAGGTTATGAACACTGAAGCTTTCTTT; CDR3: CASSGQVMNTEAFF
D: TRBD1; size: .; J: TRBJ1-4; V: TRBV30; DNA: TGTGCCTGGAGTGTACGGGACAGGGCTGAAAAACTGTTTTTT; CDR3: CAWSVRDRAEKLFF
D: TRBD1; size: once; J: TRBJ1-3; V: TRBV7-9; DNA: TGTGCCAGCAGCTCTGACAGGGGAGGAAACACCATATATTTT; CDR3: CASSSDRGGNTIYF
D: .; size: .; J: TRBJ2-5; V: TRBV7-9; DNA: TGTGCCAGCAGCTTAGACAACCAAGAGACCCAGTACTTC; CDR3: CASSLDNQETQYF
D: .; size: .; J: TRBJ2-1; V: TRBV7-7; DNA: TGTGCCAGCAGCTTAGTAGTGGGGCCGAACGTCGACAATGAGCAGTTCTTC; CDR3: CASSLVVGPNVDNEQFF
D: .; size: once; J: TRBJ2-7; V: TRBV10-3; DNA: TGTGCCATCAGTGAGCCCCTGGACGGCTACGAGCAGTACTTC; CDR3: CAISEPLDGYEQYF
D: .; size: .; J: TRBJ1-4; V: TRBV4-3; DNA: TGCGCCAGCAGCCAAGATCAAGGCGGCCCCAGGGTGTTTTTT; CDR3: CASSQDQGGPRVFF
D: .; size: .; J: TRBJ2-5; V: TRBV27; DNA: TGTGCCAGCAGTGAGTATAGCGGAGCTTTTCAAGAGACCCAGTACTTC; CDR3: CASSEYSGAFQETQYF
D: .; size: .; J: TRBJ2-1; V: TRBV7-2; DNA: TGTGCCAGCAGCTTAGATAAATATCGGGACTCTCCCTACAATGAGCAGTTCTTC; CDR3: CASSLDKYRDSPYNEQFF
D: TRBD2; size: .; J: TRBJ2-7; V: TRBV5-1; DNA: TGCGCCAGCAGCTTGGTGGATCGAGCGGGAGGCTACGAGCAGTACTTC; CDR3: CASSLVDRAGGYEQYF
D: TRBD1; size: .; J: TRBJ1-1; V: TRBV6-5; DNA: TGTGCCAGCGGGGGGACAGGGGTAATCACTGAAGCTTTCTTT; CDR3: CASGGTGVITEAFF
D: .; size: .; J: TRBJ2-7; V: TRBV5-4; DNA: TGTGCCAGCAGCCGGGACCCCTCCGGGAGTACTTACGAGCAGTACTTC; CDR3: CASSRDPSGSTYEQYF
D: .; size: .; J: TRBJ2-7; V: TRBV19; DNA: TGTGCCAGTAGTCCACCCGAAAGGACCGAGCAGTACTTC; CDR3: CASSPPERTEQYF
D: .; size: .; J: TRBJ2-5; V: TRBV5-6; DNA: TGTGCCAGCAGGCCCGGGACTGGTAGACAAGAGACCCAGTACTTC; CDR3: CASRPGTGRQETQYF
D: TRBD2; size: .; J: TRBJ2-7; V: TRBV4-3; DNA: TGCGCCAGCAGCCAAGAAGACGGGAGGGCCTACGAGCAGTACTTC; CDR3: CASSQEDGRAYEQYF
D: TRBD2; size: .; J: TRBJ2-7; V: TRBV5-1; DNA: TGCGCCAGCAGCTTGGGCGGGGGGGCTTTCTACGAGCAGTACTTC; CDR3: CASSLGGGAFYEQYF
D: TRBD2; size: once; J: TRBJ2-7; V: TRBV27; DNA: TGTGCCAGCAGTTTGGTCGCTAGCGGGAGACACGAGCAGTACTTC; CDR3: CASSLVASGRHEQYF
D: TRBD1; size: .; J: TRBJ2-7; V: TRBV18; DNA: TGTGCCAGCTCGCCCCCTGGGACAGGGTGGAACTACGAGCAGTACTTC; CDR3: CASSPPGTGWNYEQYF
D: TRBD1; size: once; J: TRBJ2-2; V: TRBV7-7; DNA: TGTGCTAGCAGCTCCGGGACAGGGGACACCGGGGAGCTGTTTTTT; CDR3: CASSSGTGDTGELFF
D: .; size: once; J: TRBJ1-1; V: TRBV29-1; DNA: TGCAGCGTAGGACAGCTCGATGAAGCTTTCTTT; CDR3: CSVGQLDEAFF
D: TRBD2; size: .; J: TRBJ2-1; V: TRBV10-3; DNA: TGTGCCAGCAAAGGGACTAGCGGCACCTACAATGAGCAGTTCTTC; CDR3: CASKGTSGTYNEQFF
D: .; size: .; J: TRBJ1-1; V: TRBV7-3; DNA: TGTGCCAGCAGCTTATTAGCAGACACTGAAGCTTTCTTT; CDR3: CASSLLADTEAFF
D: .; size: .; J: TRBJ1-2; V: TRBV4-3; DNA: TGCGCCAGCAGCCAAGATAGTGGGGTCGGCTATGGCTACACCTTC; CDR3: CASSQDSGVGYGYTF
D: TRBD1; size: .; J: TRBJ1-1; V: TRBV18; DNA: TGTGCCAGCTCACCAGTGACAGGGAGGTCAATTAGGAACACTGAAGCTTTCTTT; CDR3: CASSPVTGRSIRNTEAFF
D: .; size: .; J: TRBJ1-1; V: TRBV19; DNA: TGTGCCAGTAGTCGCCTAAGTAACACTGAAGCTTTCTTT; CDR3: CASSRLSNTEAFF
D: TRBD2; size: .; J: TRBJ2-1; V: TRBV18; DNA: TGTGCCAGCTCACCAGGACTAGCGGGGGATAACAATGAGCAGTTCTTC; CDR3: CASSPGLAGDNNEQFF
D: TRBD1; size: .; J: TRBJ2-7; V: TRBV6-5; DNA: TGTGCCAGCAGTTTATCGACAGGGGGAGGATACGAGCAGTACTTC; CDR3: CASSLSTGGGYEQYF
D: TRBD1; size: .; J: TRBJ1-2; V: TRBV30; DNA: TGTGCCTGGAGTATTCAAAGACAGGGCTTGGATGGCTACACCTTC; CDR3: CAWSIQRQGLDGYTF
D: .; size: .; J: TRBJ1-1; V: TRBV5-1; DNA: TGCGCCAGCAGTCCTGTTGGGGGTAGAACTGAAGCTTTCTTT; CDR3: CASSPVGGRTEAFF
D: .; size: .; J: TRBJ2-7; V: TRBV9; DNA: TGTGCCAGCAGCCCCCGGACAGACCGGAGCGAGCAGTACTTC; CDR3: CASSPRTDRSEQYF
D: .; size: .; J: TRBJ2-3; V: TRBV5-1; DNA: TGCGCCAGCAGCTTGGGGCGGGGTAGCACAGATACGCAGTATTTT; CDR3: CASSLGRGSTDTQYF